Below are 30 T cell receptor beta chains sequenced from a single sample in a study of post-analysis software for immune sequencing data. Study findings and constraints: Elevated frequency relative to controls characterized several TRBV segments in patients, TRBV5-6, TRBV5-1 and TRBV20-1 among them.

Built from TCR beta cDNA, the libraries had unique molecular identifiers in them. Each CDR3 protein gets one entry after TCRdb re-called the PCR reads with MiXCR. The data contain 740,000 or so distinct CDR3 sequences, about 53% of them singletons. Their cognate antigens are unknown. The sample consisted of blood. Receptors originate from a girl aged 5 to 17 with multiple sclerosis.

The rearrangement uses TRBV5-1 and TRBJ2-5; tentatively, D is TRBD2 (5 bases). There are 16 residues in the CDR3. V lost 1 base, J lost 11 bases, and 24 bases lay in between. Per the germline V gene, CDR1 is SGHRS and CDR2 is YFSETQ. CDR3 amino acids: CASSLSGSQSGNEQYF. DNA for the CDR3: TGCGCCAGCAGCTTGAGTGGGTCCCAGAGCGGCAATGAGCAGTACTTC.

The chain uses TRBV14 and TRBJ2-5, with 13 bases fitting TRBD2. The J call may be wrong; the DNA end is better matched by TRBJ2-7. Germline V gene data show CDR1 as SGHDN and CDR2 as FVKESK. This CDR3 has 17 amino acids. Written as DNA, the CDR3 is TGTGCCAGCAGCCAAGCCGGGACTAGCGGGAATTTTTACGAGCAGTACTTC. It translates to CASSQAGTSGNFYEQYF.

The chain couples TRBV5-6 to TRBJ2-5, with no clear D. This CDR3 region has 15 residues. The ends were cut back, 1 base at V and 11 bases at J, with 21 bases in the middle. CDR1 is SGHDT, CDR2 YYEEEE, per germline. The CDR3: CASSLSLRPGNEQYF. The CDR3, as DNA: TGTGCCAGCAGCTTGTCGTTAAGGCCGGGCAATGAGCAGTACTTC.

The genes are TRBV29-1 and TRBJ2-5, with 9 bases lining up with TRBD2. CDR1 and CDR2 from the germline V gene are SQVTM and ANQGSEA. CDR3 length: 15 amino acids. Trimming took 6 bases from V and 5 from J; bases not matched to a gene: 13. CDR3 coding DNA: TGCAGCGTCTCGGGGATAGCGGGAGTTGGGGAGACCCAGTACTTC. Amino acids: CSVSGIAGVGETQYF.

In its sample, this clonotype was seen a few times. The V and J genes are TRBV7-9 and TRBJ2-1; TRBD2 aligns across 14 bases. The CDR3 extends over 15 amino acids. Per germline, CDR1 SEHNR and CDR2 FQNEAQ (reference sequence). After removal of 5 bases from V and 10 bases from J, the junction contained 7 bases not matched to a gene. Here the CDR3 reads CASSPGTSGSIEQFF. The CDR3 DNA reads TGTGCCAGCAGCCCCGGGACTAGCGGGAGTATAGAGCAGTTCTTC.

The chain carries TRBV7-2 and TRBJ2-1; D perhaps matches TRBD2 (6 bases). Germline lookup yields CDR1 SGHTA and CDR2 FQGNSA. The CDR3 is 17 amino acids. V lost 4 bases and J lost 2, with 18 bases in between. The CDR3 spells CASSSPTGTPPYNEQFF. The CDR3, as DNA: TGTGCCAGCAGCTCCCCGACCGGGACTCCGCCCTACAATGAGCAGTTCTTC.

This clonotype came up a few times. The genes are TRBV7-2 and TRBJ1-2; D uncertain. The CDR3 extends over 11 amino acids. Trimming stripped 5 bases from V and 8 bases from J, with 9 bases between. Germline V gene sequence: CDR1 SGHTA, CDR2 FQGNSA. CDR3 sequence reads: CASSTGKGYTF. The CDR3 DNA follows: TGTGCCAGCAGCACCGGGAAGGGCTACACCTTC. The variable domain in full, with the rest retrieved from reference TRBV7-2 and TRBJ1-2, is GAGVSQSPSNKVTEKGKDVELRCDPISGHTALYWYRQSLGQGLEFLIYFQGNSAPDKSGLPSDRFSAERTGGSVSTLTIQRTQQEDSAVYLCASSTGKGYTFGSGTRLTVV.

The chain couples TRBV5-1 to TRBJ2-7; the D gene could be TRBD1 or TRBD2 (6 bases each). The CDR3 is 16 residues long. CDR1 is SGHRS and CDR2 is YFSETQ in the germline V gene. V was cut by 4 bases and J by 4 bases, with 21 bases left in between. CDR3 nucleotide sequence: TGCGCCAGCAGCAAAAGCGACAGTTCGGGGGCGTACGAGCAGTACTTC. The encoded protein is CASSKSDSSGAYEQYF.

The chain employs TRBV15 and TRBJ1-2; D is undetermined. V was shortened by 1 base and J by 7 bases, with 10 bases between the two germline ends. From germline, CDR1 is LNHNV and CDR2 YYDKDF (reference sequence). The CDR3 runs to 13 residues. The CDR3 region has the DNA TGTGCCACCAGCAGAGGGACCCAGCCTGGCTACACCTTC. Amino acids: CATSRGTQPGYTF.

This clonotype was observed a few times. The CDR3 reads CASSLADFSSTDTQYF. The CDR3 DNA sequence: TGCGCCAGCAGCTTGGCGGACTTTTCTAGCACAGATACGCAGTATTTT. The chain employs TRBV5-1 and TRBJ2-3; D is perhaps TRBD2 (5 bases). CDR1 is SGHRS, CDR2 YFSETQ, per germline. The CDR3 spans 16 residues. Trimming removed 0 bases at V and 0 bases at J, with 11 bases between.

The J gene is TRBJ1-2, the V gene TRBV20-1; TRBD1 might be the D (6 bases). The germline V and J ends were trimmed by 1 base and 8 bases, with 17 bases remaining between them. Germline V gives CDR1 DFQATT, CDR2 SNEGSKA (reference sequence). The CDR3 runs 14 residues. The CDR3, as DNA: TGCAGTGCTAGAGGTCGGGACACCGGGGGAGGCTACACCTTC. Translating it yields CSARGRDTGGGYTF.

The rearrangement links TRBV6-5 to TRBJ2-3, with a weak D call TRBD1 (5 bases). The ends were cut back, 5 bases at V and 6 bases at J, with 12 bases in the middle. The CDR3 is made up of 13 amino acids. Germline V lookup: CDR1 MNHEY, CDR2 SVGAGI. CDR3 amino acids: CASSDSDTDTQYF. The DNA of the CDR3 is TGTGCCAGCAGTGACAGCGACACTGATACGCAGTATTTT.

This clonotype was seen a handful of times. The rearrangement uses TRBV20-1 and TRBJ2-7, with 11 bases lining up with TRBD1. The germline V gene has CDR1 DFQATT and CDR2 SNEGSKA (reference sequence). There are 15 residues in the CDR3. Trimming removed 3 bases from V and 0 bases from J; junction bases left unmatched: 4. CDR3: CSARAGTGGSYEQYF. Here the CDR3 DNA reads TGCAGTGCTAGGGCCGGGACAGGGGGCTCCTACGAGCAGTACTTC.

Details on this clonotype: The junction shows a germline mismatch at one end, possibly a read error. CDR3: CNARVSQWSNQPQHF. DNA for the CDR3: TGCAATGCTAGAGTTTCACAGTGGAGCAATCAGCCCCAGCATTTT. The chain uses TRBV20-1 and TRBJ1-5; D gene unclear. This CDR3 region has 15 residues. The V gene's germline CDR1 is DFQATT and CDR2 SNEGSKA (reference sequence).

The chain couples TRBV4-1 to TRBJ2-1; 9 positions match TRBD2. The CDR3 has 17 residues. CDR1 and CDR2 from the germline V gene are MGHRA and YSYEKL. V shed 4 bases, J shed 3 bases, and the junction held 10 bases outside the gene matches. CDR3 nucleotide sequence: TGCGCCAGCAGCCCGCTCGGCGGGGGGGTAGACTACAATGAGCAGTTCTTC. This sequence encodes CASSPLGGGVDYNEQFF.

This clonotype was counted once. V usage is TRBV5-1 and J usage is TRBJ2-5; 8 bases line up with TRBD2. From germline, CDR1 is SGHRS and CDR2 YFSETQ. CDR3 length equals 15 residues. Trimming cost V 0 bases and J 2 bases; bases outside gene matches: 3. The CDR3 region has the DNA TGCGCCAGCAGCTTGGGACGGGAGGGTCAAGAGACCCAGTACTTC. It codes for CASSLGREGQETQYF.

This chain connects TRBV12-3 or TRBV12-4 to TRBJ2-1, with TRBD1 matching over 10 bases. CDR3 length: 12 residues. V lost 7 bases and J lost 8; bases outside the gene matches: 2. The CDR3 sequence: CASTTGGHEQFF. The DNA of the CDR3 is TGTGCCAGCACGACAGGGGGCCATGAGCAGTTCTTC.

The chain has TRBV20-1 and TRBJ2-5, with D perhaps TRBD1 (6 bases). Looked up from germline, CDR1 is DFQATT and CDR2 is SNEGSKA (reference sequence). Trimming cost V 5 bases and J 2 bases, with 12 bases left between them. CDR3 length: 13 residues. The CDR3 DNA reads as TGCAGTGCTCTGAGGACAGCACAAGAGACCCAGTACTTC. Translating it yields CSALRTAQETQYF.

This clonotype has a handful of counts. This chain links TRBV6-6 with TRBJ2-7; 9 positions agree with TRBD2. CDR1 and CDR2 from the germline V gene are MNHNY and SVGAGI (reference sequence). CDR3 length: 17 residues. Unmatched junction bases numbered 11, after V lost 4 bases and J lost 1 base. This CDR3 reads CASSWVAGAYDSYEQYF. As DNA, the CDR3 is TGTGCCAGCAGTTGGGTAGCGGGGGCGTACGATTCCTACGAGCAGTACTTC.

The V gene is TRBV9, the J gene TRBJ2-7; 8 nucleotides match TRBD1. The CDR3 has 15 amino acids. V lost 2 bases, J lost 5 bases, and 9 bases stayed unmatched. CDR1 is SGDLS and CDR2 is YYNGEE in the germline V gene. The CDR3 nucleotides read TGTGCCAGCAGCGTCTTCGGCCAGGGGGCTGACGAGCAGTACTTC. The encoded protein is CASSVFGQGADEQYF.

This clonotype has a handful of counts. The CDR3 protein is CAITQGLANYGYTF. The CDR3 coding sequence is TGTGCCATCACTCAGGGGTTAGCTAACTATGGCTACACCTTC. The rearrangement uses TRBV10-3 and TRBJ1-2; TRBD1 is a possible D gene (6 bases). The CDR3 is made up of 14 amino acids. Germline CDR1 is ENHRY and CDR2 is SYGVKD. Trimming took 7 bases from V and 0 from J, leaving 12 bases between them.

The chain employs TRBV19 and TRBJ1-5, with no clear D. From germline, CDR1 is LNHDA and CDR2 SQIVND (reference sequence). The CDR3 is 12 residues long. Trimming left V 6 bases short and J 3 bases short, with 6 bases between. CDR3 sequence: CASRQFNQPQHF. DNA for the CDR3: TGTGCCAGTAGACAGTTCAATCAGCCCCAGCATTTT.

V gene TRBV20-1 combines with J gene TRBJ1-6, with D tentatively TRBD1 (6 bases). The CDR3 is made up of 14 amino acids. From germline, CDR1 is DFQATT and CDR2 SNEGSKA (reference sequence). V was clipped by 4 bases and J by 3 bases, with 10 bases between them. The CDR3: CSATKDSYNSPLHF. Written as DNA, the CDR3 is TGCAGTGCTACTAAGGACAGCTATAATTCACCCCTCCACTTT.

The J gene is TRBJ2-7, the V gene TRBV5-1; 8 bases agree with TRBD1. The J call is uncertain, as TRBJ2-5 better fits the DNA end. Germline V gene data show CDR1 as SGHRS and CDR2 as YFSETQ. CDR3 length equals 15 residues. The CDR3 spells CASSLSQGAGETQYF. Written as DNA, the CDR3 is TGCGCCAGCAGCTTGAGTCAGGGGGCCGGCGAGACCCAGTACTTC.

This clonotype was detected a few times. This sequence joins TRBV11-2 and TRBJ2-7; D uncertain. Per the germline V gene, CDR1 is SGHAT and CDR2 is FQNNGV. This CDR3 has 13 residues. Trimming took 5 bases from V and 12 from J, leaving 20 bases between them. CDR3 DNA sequence: TGTGCCAGCAGCACGACTTTCGCGAAGGTTCCGTACTTC. It codes for CASSTTFAKVPYF.

V and J are TRBV20-1 and TRBJ2-1; 7 bases fit TRBD2. The germline V gene has CDR1 DFQATT and CDR2 SNEGSKA (reference sequence). CDR3 length: 14 amino acids. Trimming took 5 bases from V and 5 from J; bases not matched to a gene: 9. The CDR3 DNA sequence: TGCAGTGCTCCCCGGCCGGGAGGTAACAATGAGCAGTTCTTC. Translating it yields CSAPRPGGNNEQFF.

Concerning this clonotype itself: One junction end does not reproduce the germline sequence, and a read error may be involved. The chain recombines TRBV5-1 with TRBJ2-3; a weak D match, TRBD1 (6 bases). This CDR3 is 15 amino acids long. CDR1 SGHRS and CDR2 YFSETQ come from the germline V gene. The CDR3 spells CAGSFTGSSTDTQYF. The DNA for the CDR3 is TGCGCCGGCAGCTTTACAGGGTCCAGCACAGATACGCAGTATTTT.

This clonotype was seen more than once but under ten times. The V call is TRBV3-1, the J call TRBJ2-4; D uncertain. V shed 3 bases and J shed 0 bases, with 6 bases lying between them. Germline-derived CDR1 and CDR2 are LGHDT and YNNKEL (reference sequence). The CDR3 extends over 14 amino acids. The CDR3 coding sequence is TGTGCCAGCAGCCAGCCCCAAGCCAAAAACATTCAGTACTTC. It encodes CASSQPQAKNIQYF.

This clonotype has more than one count but fewer than ten. The J gene is TRBJ1-4, the V gene TRBV6-5; D is unresolved. Trimming took 2 bases from V and 0 from J, leaving 7 bases between them. This CDR3 comprises 15 residues. Germline CDR1 is MNHEY and CDR2 is SVGAGI. The CDR3 nucleotides are TGTGCCAGCAGTTACGAGACCGCAACTAATGAAAAACTGTTTTTT. Its translation: CASSYETATNEKLFF.

This clonotype was counted a few times. The rearrangement links TRBV6-5 to TRBJ2-1; no clear D. Germline CDR1 reads MNHEY; CDR2 reads SVGAGI. The CDR3 contains 14 residues. The V and J ends lost 6 bases and 14 bases respectively, with 23 bases between them. CDR3 DNA: TGTGCCAGCAGCCGCATCACTGTGCCAAGGCCGGAGTTCTTC. Its translation: CASSRITVPRPEFF.